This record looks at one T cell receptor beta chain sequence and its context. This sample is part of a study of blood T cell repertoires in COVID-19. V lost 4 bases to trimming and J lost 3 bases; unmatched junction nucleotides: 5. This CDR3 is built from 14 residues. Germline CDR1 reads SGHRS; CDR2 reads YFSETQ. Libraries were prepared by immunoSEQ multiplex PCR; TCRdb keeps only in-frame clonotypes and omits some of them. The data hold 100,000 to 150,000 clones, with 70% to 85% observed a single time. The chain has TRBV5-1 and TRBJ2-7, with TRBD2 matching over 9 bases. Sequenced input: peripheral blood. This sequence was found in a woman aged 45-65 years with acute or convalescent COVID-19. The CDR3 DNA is TGCGCCAGCAGCACGAATAGCGGGGGCTACGAGCAGTACTTC. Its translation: CASSTNSGGYEQYF.